This T cell receptor beta chain was retrieved from a study of glioma-infiltrating T cells. Whole-study results and caveats: Above-expected tissue-blood divergence occurred in all gliomas, most in low-grade ones.

The iRepertoire nested amplicon-rescue multiplex PCR amplified TCR alpha and beta CDR3s from RNA. TCRdb used MiXCR to reprocess the multiplex PCR reads, holding one entry per CDR3 protein. Among roughly 190,000 distinct CDR3 sequences listed, around 32% were seen once. Of note for this clonotype: Its matching antigen is unknown.

V was clipped by 1 base and J by 0 bases, with 7 bases between them. Per germline, CDR1 MGHRA and CDR2 YSYEKL. The CDR3 sequence is 14 residues long. V usage is TRBV4-1 and J usage is TRBJ2-7; no definite D call. The TCR sequence derives from a human donor with low-grade glioma or glioblastoma, undergoing nonglioma brain surgery, or in good health (not recorded which). Sample: glioma tissue, nonneoplastic brain tissue, or PBMCs (not recorded which). The CDR3 here is CASSQGLSSYEQYF. For the CDR3, the DNA is TGCGCCAGCAGCCAAGGTCTTTCCTCCTACGAGCAGTACTTC.